This TCR beta chain was found in a study of control samples from healthy donors and cancer patients. Germline CDR1 and CDR2: MNHNY and SVGAGI (reference sequence). Trimming pared 4 bases from V and 2 bases from J, leaving 12 bases between. CDR3 size: 15 residues. This table comes from immunoSEQ multiplex PCR, and its TCRdb copy is limited to in-frame clones, with some not included. The sample has about 170,000 clones, 75% to 95% seen once. The receptor's source is a woman aged 30 to 39 in good health. The rearrangement links TRBV6-6 to TRBJ1-5; tentatively, D is TRBD1 (6 bases). Sequencing was carried out using blood. In DNA, the CDR3 is TGTGCCAGCAGTTCGGGACAAATGGGCAATCAGCCCCAGCATTTT. This gives the protein CASSSGQMGNQPQHF.